The clone carrying this T cell receptor beta chain occurred a few times. These data belong to a study of blood T cell repertoires in COVID-19. Across the whole study: COVID-19 samples, acute and convalescent, were from the United States, Italy and Spain. The analysed material was cDNA or gDNA that came from T cells, B-cell-depleted T cells, or PBMCs.

Sequencing was performed with immunoSEQ multiplex PCR; in TCRdb, only in-frame clones are kept and a portion is missing. Among 100,000 to 150,000 clones listed, approximately 88% were seen once. Germline-derived CDR1 and CDR2 are WSHSY and SAAADI. Trimming pared 4 bases from V and 1 base from J, leaving 5 bases between. This CDR3 contains 13 residues. Sequences were obtained from peripheral blood. The chain joins TRBV10-2 to TRBJ1-5; the D is unclear. The sequence derives from a man aged 45-65 years with acute or convalescent COVID-19. The CDR3 DNA reads TGCGCCAGCAGTGGGAGGAGCAATCAGCCCCAGCATTTT. Its protein is CASSGRSNQPQHF.